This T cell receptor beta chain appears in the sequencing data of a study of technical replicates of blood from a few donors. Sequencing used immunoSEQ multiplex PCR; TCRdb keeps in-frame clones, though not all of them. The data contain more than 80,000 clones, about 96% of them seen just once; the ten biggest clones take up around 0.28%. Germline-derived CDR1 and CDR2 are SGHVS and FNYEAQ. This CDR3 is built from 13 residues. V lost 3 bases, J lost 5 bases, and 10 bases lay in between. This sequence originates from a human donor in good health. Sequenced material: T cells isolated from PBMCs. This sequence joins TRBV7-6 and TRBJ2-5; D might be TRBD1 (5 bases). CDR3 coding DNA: TGTGCCAGCAGCTTCAGGGATGGGGAGACCCAGTACTTC. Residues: CASSFRDGETQYF.